A selection of T cell receptor beta chains follows, all from one sample in a study of graft-versus-host responses after intestinal transplantation. The repertoire was sequenced with immunoSEQ multiplex PCR; TCRdb's copy has only in-frame clones and lacks some. The sample has around 110,000 clones; roughly nine tenths are singletons. These receptors lack a known antigen. This material consisted of unstimulated CD4+ T cells sorted from spleen or lymph node cells, taken before intestinal transplant. These receptor sequences come from a human donor who received an intestinal transplant. Each CDR3 is given without its conserved first and last residue. The order of the fields is J gene, V gene, CDR3 protein.

J: TRBJ2-7; V: TRBV5-1; CDR3: ASSSFTGTGSNEQY
J: TRBJ2-7; V: TRBV7-2; CDR3: ASSLMSSYEQY
J: TRBJ2-3; V: TRBV5-1; CDR3: ASSGIGGSTDTQY
J: TRBJ1-5; V: TRBV6-4; CDR3: ASSGASNQPQH
J: TRBJ2-7; V: TRBV9; CDR3: ASSVQGSSYEQY
J: TRBJ1-2; V: TRBV19; CDR3: ASSVQDPPGGYT
J: TRBJ2-5; V: TRBV19; CDR3: ASSISGVIQETQY
J: TRBJ2-1; V: TRBV6-4; CDR3: ASSQPPGTSNPNEQF
J: .; V: TRBV7-8; CDR3: ASSRGGRVPYEQY
J: TRBJ2-7; V: TRBV13; CDR3: ASSLRQGGHEQY
J: TRBJ2-5; V: TRBV2; CDR3: ASRKDSPQETQY
J: TRBJ2-2; V: TRBV6-1; CDR3: ASRLAATGELF
J: TRBJ2-3; V: TRBV25-1; CDR3: ASSAGTRRQDTQY
J: TRBJ1-4; V: TRBV10-3; CDR3: AISGQGGNEKLF
J: TRBJ2-2; V: TRBV28; CDR3: ASSSGGINTGELF
J: TRBJ2-5; V: TRBV5-6; CDR3: ASSLAGHQETQY
J: TRBJ2-7; V: TRBV27; CDR3: ASSLGQGAKQY
J: TRBJ1-3; V: TRBV6-1; CDR3: ASSELGGMGNTIY
J: TRBJ2-7; V: TRBV9; CDR3: ASSVSTAGQGLEQY
J: TRBJ1-1; V: TRBV5-1; CDR3: ASSLGPHGVVNTEAF
J: TRBJ2-1; V: TRBV5-1; CDR3: ASSSGGGNEQF
J: TRBJ1-2; V: TRBV5-1; CDR3: ASSLANGEGYT
J: TRBJ1-5; V: TRBV11-2; CDR3: ASSSEGRPLQPQH
J: TRBJ2-2; V: TRBV14; CDR3: ASSQVSARPGELF
J: TRBJ1-2; V: TRBV19; CDR3: ASSIGTANYGYT
J: TRBJ1-2; V: TRBV6-1; CDR3: ASSEALWGPYGYT
J: TRBJ1-1; V: TRBV2; CDR3: ASRGRENTEAF
J: TRBJ2-7; V: TRBV28; CDR3: ASSHGTGVFYEQY
J: TRBJ2-1; V: TRBV7-9; CDR3: ASSFDGRAGNEQF
J: TRBJ2-3; V: TRBV9; CDR3: ASTQGTGGRVDTQY
J: TRBJ1-2; V: TRBV5-1; CDR3: ASSLQGENYGYT
J: TRBJ2-2; V: TRBV11-3; CDR3: ASSLGGTGPGELF
J: TRBJ1-6; V: TRBV30; CDR3: AWSRYTSSYNSPLH
J: TRBJ2-1; V: TRBV7-9; CDR3: ASSLGLPNNEQF
J: TRBJ1-2; V: TRBV7-8; CDR3: ASSEKDTFHGYT
J: TRBJ2-1; V: TRBV30; CDR3: AWSVPGTNYNEQF
J: TRBJ2-1; V: TRBV6-6; CDR3: ASSWSNEQF
J: TRBJ1-1; V: TRBV5-1; CDR3: ASSLTYRTEAF
J: TRBJ2-3; V: TRBV7-2; CDR3: ASKPGLGTDTQY
J: TRBJ2-7; V: TRBV15; CDR3: ATSRGRTGAFYEQY
J: TRBJ1-1; V: TRBV20-1; CDR3: SAEGATEAF
J: TRBJ2-7; V: TRBV12-5; CDR3: ASGFYHGQGAVDYGTYEQY
J: TRBJ2-3; V: TRBV4-2; CDR3: ASSQANQLAGGGDTQY
J: TRBJ2-2; V: TRBV7-2; CDR3: ASSPRTGGRELF
J: TRBJ2-5; V: TRBV28; CDR3: ASSLRWGRQPTSGEGQETQY
J: TRBJ2-2; V: TRBV7-9; CDR3: ASRLAGTNTGELF
J: TRBJ1-1; V: TRBV30; CDR3: AWRRGVNTEAF
J: TRBJ1-3; V: TRBV11-2; CDR3: ASSFATGPEY